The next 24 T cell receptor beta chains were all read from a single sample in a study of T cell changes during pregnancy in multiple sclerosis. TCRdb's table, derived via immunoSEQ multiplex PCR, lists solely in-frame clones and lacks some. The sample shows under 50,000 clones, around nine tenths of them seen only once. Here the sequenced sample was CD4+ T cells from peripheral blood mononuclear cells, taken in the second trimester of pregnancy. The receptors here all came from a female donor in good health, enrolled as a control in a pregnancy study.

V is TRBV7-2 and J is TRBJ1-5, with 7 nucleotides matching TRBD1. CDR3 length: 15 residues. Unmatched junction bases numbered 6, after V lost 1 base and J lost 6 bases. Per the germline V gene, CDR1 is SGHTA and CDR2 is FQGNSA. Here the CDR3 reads CASSLDGQGVQPQHF. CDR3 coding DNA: TGTGCCAGCAGCTTAGACGGGCAGGGGGTTCAGCCCCAGCATTTT.

In DNA, the CDR3 is TGCGCCAGCAGCCTAGGGACAGGGTCGTCTGAAAAACTGTTTTTT. It encodes CASSLGTGSSEKLFF. V and J are TRBV5-1 and TRBJ1-4; the match to TRBD1 covers 9 bases. V lost 4 bases, J lost 7 bases, and 8 bases stayed unmatched. The CDR3 has 15 residues. Germline values: CDR1 SGHRS, CDR2 YFSETQ. Full variable domain (remainder filled in from reference TRBV5-1 and TRBJ1-4): KAGVTQTPRYLIKTRGQQVTLSCSPISGHRSVSWYQQTPGQGLQFLFEYFSETQRNKGNFPGRFSGRQFSNSRSEMNVSTLELGDSALYLCASSLGTGSSEKLFFGSGTQLSVL.

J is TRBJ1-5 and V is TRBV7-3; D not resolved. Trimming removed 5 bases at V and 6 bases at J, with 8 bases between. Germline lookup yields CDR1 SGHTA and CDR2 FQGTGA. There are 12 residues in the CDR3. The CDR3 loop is CASSPPSQPQHF. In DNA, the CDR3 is TGTGCCAGCAGCCCCCCCAGTCAGCCCCAGCATTTT.

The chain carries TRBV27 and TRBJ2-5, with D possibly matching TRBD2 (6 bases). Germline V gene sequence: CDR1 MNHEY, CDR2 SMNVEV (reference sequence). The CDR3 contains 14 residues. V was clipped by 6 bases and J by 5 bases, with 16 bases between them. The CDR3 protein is CASRLRDSEETQYF. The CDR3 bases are TGTGCCAGCAGACTCCGGGACTCAGAGGAGACCCAGTACTTC.

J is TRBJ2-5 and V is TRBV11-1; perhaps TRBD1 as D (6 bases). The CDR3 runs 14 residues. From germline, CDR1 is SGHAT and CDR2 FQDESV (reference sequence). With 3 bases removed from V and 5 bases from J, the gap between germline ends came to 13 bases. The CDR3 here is CASSLTGGGETQYF. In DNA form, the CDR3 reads TGTGCCAGCAGCTTGACAGGTGGTGGTGAGACCCAGTACTTC.

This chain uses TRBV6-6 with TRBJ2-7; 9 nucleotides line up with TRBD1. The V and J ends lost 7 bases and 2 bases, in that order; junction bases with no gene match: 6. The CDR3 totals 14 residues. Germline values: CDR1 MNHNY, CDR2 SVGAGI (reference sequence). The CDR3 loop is CASIRDRVPYEQYF. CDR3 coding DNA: TGTGCCAGCATAAGGGACAGGGTCCCCTACGAGCAGTACTTC.

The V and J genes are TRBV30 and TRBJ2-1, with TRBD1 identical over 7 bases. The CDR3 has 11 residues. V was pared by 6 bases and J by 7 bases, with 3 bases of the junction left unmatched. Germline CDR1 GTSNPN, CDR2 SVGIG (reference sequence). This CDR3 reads CACVRGNEQFF. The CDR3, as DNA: TGTGCCTGTGTCAGGGGGAATGAGCAGTTCTTC.

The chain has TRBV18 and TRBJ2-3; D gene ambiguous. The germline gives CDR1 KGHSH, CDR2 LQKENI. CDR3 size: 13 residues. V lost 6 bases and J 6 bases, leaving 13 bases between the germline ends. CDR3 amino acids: CASSYNAQDTQYF. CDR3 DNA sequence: TGTGCCAGCTCTTACAACGCCCAGGATACGCAGTATTTT.

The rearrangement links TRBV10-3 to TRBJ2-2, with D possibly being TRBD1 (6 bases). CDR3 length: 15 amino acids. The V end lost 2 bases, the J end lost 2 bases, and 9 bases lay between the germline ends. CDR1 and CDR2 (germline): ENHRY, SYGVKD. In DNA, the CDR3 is TGTGCCATCAGTGAGGGGGGACACAACACCGGGGAGCTGTTTTTT. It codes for CAISEGGHNTGELFF.

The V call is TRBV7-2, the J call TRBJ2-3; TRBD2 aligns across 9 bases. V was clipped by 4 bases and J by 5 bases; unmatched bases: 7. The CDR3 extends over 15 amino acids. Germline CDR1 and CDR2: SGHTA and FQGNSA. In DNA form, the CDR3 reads TGTGCCAGCAGCTCCGCGGGACTAGCAATAGATACGCAGTATTTT. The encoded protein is CASSSAGLAIDTQYF. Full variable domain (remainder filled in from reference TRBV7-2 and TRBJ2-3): GAGVSQSPSNKVTEKGKDVELRCDPISGHTALYWYRQSLGQGLEFLIYFQGNSAPDKSGLPSDRFSAERTGGSVSTLTIQRTQQEDSAVYLCASSSAGLAIDTQYFGPGTRLTVL.

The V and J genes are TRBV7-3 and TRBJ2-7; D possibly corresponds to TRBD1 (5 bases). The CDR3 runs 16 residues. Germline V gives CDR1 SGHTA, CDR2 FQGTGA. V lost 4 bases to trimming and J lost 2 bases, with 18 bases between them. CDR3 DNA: TGTGCCAGCAGCTCAGGGTACGGGCCCCGAGCCTACGAGCAGTACTTC. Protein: CASSSGYGPRAYEQYF.

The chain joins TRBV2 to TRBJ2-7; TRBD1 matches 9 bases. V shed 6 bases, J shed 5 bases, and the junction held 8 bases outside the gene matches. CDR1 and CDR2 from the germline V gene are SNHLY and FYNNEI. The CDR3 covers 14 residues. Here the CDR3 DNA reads TGTGCCAGCAGGATTGACAGGGGGGTAAACGAGCAGTACTTC. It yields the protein CASRIDRGVNEQYF. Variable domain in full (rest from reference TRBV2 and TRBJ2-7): EPEVTQTPSHQVTQMGQEVILRCVPISNHLYFYWYRQILGQKVEFLVSFYNNEISEKSEIFDDQFSVERPDGSNFTLKIRSTKLEDSAMYFCASRIDRGVNEQYFGPGTRLTVT.

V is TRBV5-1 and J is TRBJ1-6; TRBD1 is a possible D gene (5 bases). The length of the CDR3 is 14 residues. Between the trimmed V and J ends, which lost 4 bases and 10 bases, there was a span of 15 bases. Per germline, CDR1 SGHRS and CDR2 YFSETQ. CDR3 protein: CASSTQGGGSPLHF. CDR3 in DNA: TGCGCCAGCAGCACTCAGGGTGGTGGCTCACCCCTCCACTTT.

This chain's CDR3 is CASSPRGDSNEKLFF. CDR3 bases: TGTGCCAGCTCACCTCGGGGGGATAGTAATGAAAAACTGTTTTTT. The chain is built from TRBV18 and TRBJ1-4; possible D gene TRBD1, 5 bases. Per the germline V gene, CDR1 is KGHSH and CDR2 is LQKENI. This CDR3 region has 15 residues. Deletions cut 3 bases from V and 4 bases from J, with 12 bases between.

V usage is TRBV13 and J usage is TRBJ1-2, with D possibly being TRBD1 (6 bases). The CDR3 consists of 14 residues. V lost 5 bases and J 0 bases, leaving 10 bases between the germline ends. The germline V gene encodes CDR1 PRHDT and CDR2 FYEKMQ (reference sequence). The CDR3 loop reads CASSSGTPNYGYTF. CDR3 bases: TGTGCCAGCAGCAGCGGGACACCTAACTATGGCTACACCTTC.

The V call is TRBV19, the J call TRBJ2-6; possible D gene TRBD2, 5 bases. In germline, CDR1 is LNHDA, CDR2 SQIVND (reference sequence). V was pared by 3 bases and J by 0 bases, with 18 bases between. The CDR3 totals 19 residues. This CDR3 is CASSMAISSGNSGANVLTF. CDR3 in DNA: TGTGCCAGTAGTATGGCGATAAGCTCGGGAAACTCTGGGGCCAACGTCCTGACTTTC.

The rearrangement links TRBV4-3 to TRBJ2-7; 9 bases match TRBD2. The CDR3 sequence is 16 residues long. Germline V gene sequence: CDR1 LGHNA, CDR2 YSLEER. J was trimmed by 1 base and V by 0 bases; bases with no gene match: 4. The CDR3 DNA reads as TGCGCCAGCAGCCAAGATCTTAGCGGGGGTTCCTACGAGCAGTACTTC. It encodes CASSQDLSGGSYEQYF.

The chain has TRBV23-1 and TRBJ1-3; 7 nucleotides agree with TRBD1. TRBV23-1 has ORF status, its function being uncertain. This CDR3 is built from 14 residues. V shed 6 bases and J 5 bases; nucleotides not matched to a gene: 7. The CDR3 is CASSPDRERNTIYF. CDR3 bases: TGCGCCAGCAGCCCCGACAGGGAGAGAAACACCATATATTTT.

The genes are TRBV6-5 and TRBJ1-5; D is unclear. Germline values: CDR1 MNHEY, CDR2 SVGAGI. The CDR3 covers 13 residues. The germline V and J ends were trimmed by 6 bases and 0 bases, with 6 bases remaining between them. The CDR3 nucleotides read TGTGCCAGCAGCCGGTCTAGCAATCAGCCCCAGCATTTT. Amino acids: CASSRSSNQPQHF.

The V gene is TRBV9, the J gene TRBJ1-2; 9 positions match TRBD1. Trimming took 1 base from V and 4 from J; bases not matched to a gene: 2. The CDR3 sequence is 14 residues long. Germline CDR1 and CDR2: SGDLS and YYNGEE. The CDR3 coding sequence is TGTGCCAGCAGCGTAAGGGGACAGGGCTATGGCTACACCTTC. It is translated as CASSVRGQGYGYTF.

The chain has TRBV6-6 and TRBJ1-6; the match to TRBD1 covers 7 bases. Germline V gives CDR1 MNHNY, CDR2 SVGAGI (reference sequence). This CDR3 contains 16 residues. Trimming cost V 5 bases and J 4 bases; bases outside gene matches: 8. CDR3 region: CASSPPGQTYNSPLHF. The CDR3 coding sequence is TGTGCCAGCAGTCCCCCGGGACAGACGTATAATTCACCCCTCCACTTT.

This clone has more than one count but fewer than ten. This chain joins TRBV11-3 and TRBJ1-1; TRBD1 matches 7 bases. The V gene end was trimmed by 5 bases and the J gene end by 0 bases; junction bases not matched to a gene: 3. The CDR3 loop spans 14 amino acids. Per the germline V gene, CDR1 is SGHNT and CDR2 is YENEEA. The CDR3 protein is CASSKTGLNTEAFF. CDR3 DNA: TGTGCCAGCAGCAAGACAGGGCTGAACACTGAAGCTTTCTTT. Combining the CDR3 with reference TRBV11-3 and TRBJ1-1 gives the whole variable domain EAGVVQSPRYKIIEKKQPVAFWCNPISGHNTLYWYLQNLGQGPELLIRYENEEAVDDSQLPKDRFSAERLKGVDSTLKIQPAELGDSAVYLCASSKTGLNTEAFFGQGTRLTVV.

Here the CDR3 reads CASTRTSGSGTDTQYF. In DNA form, the CDR3 reads TGTGCCAGCACCAGGACTAGCGGGAGCGGCACAGATACGCAGTATTTT. This rearrangement joins TRBV2 to TRBJ2-3; 13 positions match TRBD2. The CDR3 runs to 16 residues. Per the germline V gene, CDR1 is SNHLY and CDR2 is FYNNEI. After removal of 7 bases from V and 1 base from J, the junction contained 5 bases not matched to a gene.

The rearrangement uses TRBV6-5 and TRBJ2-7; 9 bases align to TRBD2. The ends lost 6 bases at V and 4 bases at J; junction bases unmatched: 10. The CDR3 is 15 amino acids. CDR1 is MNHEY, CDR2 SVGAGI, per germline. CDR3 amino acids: CASSSISGGTYEQYF. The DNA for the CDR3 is TGTGCCAGCAGCAGCATTAGCGGGGGAACTTACGAGCAGTACTTC.